This T cell receptor beta chain comes out of a study of blood T cell repertoires in COVID-19. Methods used by the authors: Amplifying reference gene primers gave estimates of nucleated cell counts. Here immunoSEQ multiplex PCR was the method, and the copy in TCRdb shows in-frame clones only, minus some. The V and J calls and the clone size are those of that table, but D and trimming were determined from the DNA. The table has around 81,000 clones, approximately 91% seen once; the top ten hold about 7.3%. The CDR3 covers 15 residues. In germline, CDR1 is KGHSH, CDR2 LQKENI. J gave up 2 bases and V 2 bases, and 2 bases lay outside the gene matches.

The clonotype originates from a man in his 70s with acute or convalescent COVID-19. Sequencing was carried out using peripheral blood. The J gene is TRBJ2-7, the V gene TRBV18, with 11 bases that match TRBD2. CDR3 bases: TGTGCCAGCTCACCAGTAGCGGGAGGGCCCTACGAGCAGTACTTC. Translation: CASSPVAGGPYEQYF. Using reference TRBV18 and TRBJ2-7 for the parts outside the CDR3, the full variable domain is NAGVMQNPRHLVRRRGQEARLRCSPMKGHSHVYWYRQLPEEGLKFMVYLQKENIIDESGMPKERFSAEFPKEGPSILRIQQVVRGDSAAYFCASSPVAGGPYEQYFGPGTRLTVT.